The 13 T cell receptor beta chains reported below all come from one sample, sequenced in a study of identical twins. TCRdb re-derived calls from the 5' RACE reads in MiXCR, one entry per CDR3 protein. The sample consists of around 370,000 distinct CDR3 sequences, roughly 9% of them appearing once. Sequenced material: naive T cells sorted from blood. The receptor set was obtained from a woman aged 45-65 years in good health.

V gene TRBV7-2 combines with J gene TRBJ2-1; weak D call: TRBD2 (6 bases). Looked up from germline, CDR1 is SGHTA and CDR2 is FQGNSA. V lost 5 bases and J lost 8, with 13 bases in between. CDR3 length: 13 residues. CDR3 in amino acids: CASSRILAHEQFF. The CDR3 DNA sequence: TGTGCCAGCAGCCGAATACTAGCCCATGAGCAGTTCTTC.

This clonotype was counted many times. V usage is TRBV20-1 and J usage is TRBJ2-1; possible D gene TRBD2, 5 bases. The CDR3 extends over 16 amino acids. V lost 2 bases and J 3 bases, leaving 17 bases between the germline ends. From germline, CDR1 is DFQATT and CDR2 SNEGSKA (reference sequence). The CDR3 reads CSARSLGAGDYNEQFF. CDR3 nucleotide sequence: TGCAGTGCTAGAAGTTTGGGCGCGGGTGACTACAATGAGCAGTTCTTC.

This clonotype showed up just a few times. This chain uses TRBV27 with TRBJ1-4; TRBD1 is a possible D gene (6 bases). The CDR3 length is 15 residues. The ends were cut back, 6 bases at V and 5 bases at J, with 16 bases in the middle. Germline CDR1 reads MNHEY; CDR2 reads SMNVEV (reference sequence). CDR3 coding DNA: TGTGCCAGCAGATCTGGGGGCAGCTGGAATGAAAAACTGTTTTTT. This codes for CASRSGGSWNEKLFF. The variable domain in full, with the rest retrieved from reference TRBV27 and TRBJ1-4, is EAQVTQNPRYLITVTGKKLTVTCSQNMNHEYMSWYRQDPGLGLRQIYYSMNVEVTDKGDVPEGYKVSRKEKRNFPLILESPSPNQTSLYFCASRSGGSWNEKLFFGSGTQLSVL.

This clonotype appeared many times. Here the CDR3 reads CASSLSGDRVAETQYF. The DNA of the CDR3 is TGTGCCAGCAGCCTGTCCGGGGACAGGGTCGCGGAGACCCAGTACTTC. This chain joins TRBV7-9 and TRBJ2-5, with 9 bases fitting TRBD1. J gave up 5 bases and V 5 bases, and 12 bases lay outside the gene matches. Germline CDR1 and CDR2: SEHNR and FQNEAQ (reference sequence). CDR3 length: 16 residues.

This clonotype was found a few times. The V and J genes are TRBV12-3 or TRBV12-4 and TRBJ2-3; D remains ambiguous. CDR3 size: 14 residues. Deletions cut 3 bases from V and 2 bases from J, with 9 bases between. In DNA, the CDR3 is TGTGCCAGCAGTTTGAAACAGTACACAGATACGCAGTATTTT. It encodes CASSLKQYTDTQYF.

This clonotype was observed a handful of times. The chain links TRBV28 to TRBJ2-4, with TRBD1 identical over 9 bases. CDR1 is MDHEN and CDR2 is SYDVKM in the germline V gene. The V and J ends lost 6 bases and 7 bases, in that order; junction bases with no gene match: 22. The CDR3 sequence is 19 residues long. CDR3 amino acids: CASRPGTGITLGKGNIQYF. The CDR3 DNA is TGTGCCAGCAGGCCCGGGACAGGGATCACCCTGGGGAAGGGGAACATTCAGTACTTC. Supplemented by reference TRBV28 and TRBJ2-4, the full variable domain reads DVKVTQSSRYLVKRTGEKVFLECVQDMDHENMFWYRQDPGLGLRLIYFSYDVKMKEKGDIPEGYSVSREKKERFSLILESASTNQTSMYLCASRPGTGITLGKGNIQYFGAGTRLSVL.

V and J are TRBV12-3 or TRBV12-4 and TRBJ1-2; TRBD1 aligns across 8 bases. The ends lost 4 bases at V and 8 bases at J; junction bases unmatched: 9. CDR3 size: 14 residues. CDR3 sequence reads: CASSSGTGFLGYTF. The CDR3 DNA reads TGTGCCAGCAGTTCCGGGACAGGCTTCCTCGGCTACACCTTC.

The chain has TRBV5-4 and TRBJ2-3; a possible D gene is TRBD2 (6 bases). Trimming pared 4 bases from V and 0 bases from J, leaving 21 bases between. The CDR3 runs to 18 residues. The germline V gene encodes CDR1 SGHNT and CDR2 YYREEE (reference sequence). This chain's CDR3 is CASSKPGRRVVSTDTQYF. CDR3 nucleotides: TGTGCCAGCAGCAAGCCGGGACGGAGGGTTGTAAGCACAGATACGCAGTATTTT.

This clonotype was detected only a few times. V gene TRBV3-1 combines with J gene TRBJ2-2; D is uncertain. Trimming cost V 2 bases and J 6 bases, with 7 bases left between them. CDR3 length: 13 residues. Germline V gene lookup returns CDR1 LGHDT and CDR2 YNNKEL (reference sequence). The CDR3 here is CASSQYGPGELFF. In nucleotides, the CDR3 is TGTGCCAGCAGCCAATACGGTCCCGGGGAGCTGTTTTTT.

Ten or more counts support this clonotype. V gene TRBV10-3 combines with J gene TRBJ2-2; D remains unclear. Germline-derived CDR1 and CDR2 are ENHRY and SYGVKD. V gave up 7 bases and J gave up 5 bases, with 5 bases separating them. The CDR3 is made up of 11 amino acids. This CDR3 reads CAIMRTGELFF. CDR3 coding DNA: TGTGCCATCATGCGAACCGGGGAGCTGTTTTTT.

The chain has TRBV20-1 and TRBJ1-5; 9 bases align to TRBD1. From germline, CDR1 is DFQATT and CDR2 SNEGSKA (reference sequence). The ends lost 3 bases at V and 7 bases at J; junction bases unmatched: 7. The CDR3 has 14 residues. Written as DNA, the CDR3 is TGCAGTGCTAGTTCCGGGACAGGGAGGCAGCCCCAGCATTTT. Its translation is CSASSGTGRQPQHF.

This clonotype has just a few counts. The CDR3: CASSGRNLLSGEQYF. The CDR3 region has the DNA TGTGCCAGCAGTGGCAGGAATCTACTATCGGGGGAGCAGTACTTC. This chain connects TRBV6-5 to TRBJ2-7, with a possible D match to TRBD2 (5 bases). The germline CDR1 and CDR2 sequences are MNHEY and SVGAGI. V dropped 5 bases and J dropped 7 bases, with 21 bases sitting between them. The length of the CDR3 is 15 residues.

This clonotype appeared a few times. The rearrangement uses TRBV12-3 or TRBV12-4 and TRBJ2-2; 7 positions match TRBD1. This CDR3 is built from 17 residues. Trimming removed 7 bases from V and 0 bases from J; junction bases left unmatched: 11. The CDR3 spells CASTGQEEITNTGELFF. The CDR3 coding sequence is TGTGCCAGCACAGGACAGGAGGAAATTACGAACACCGGGGAGCTGTTTTTT.